These T cell receptor beta chains were read from a single sample in a study of CD8 T cells in ankylosing spondylitis. TCRdb redid the calling of the 5' RACE reads with MiXCR, one entry per CDR3 protein. The sample has about 190,000 distinct CDR3 sequences; 13% are singletons. Sequenced sample: blood, either unsorted or a sorted T cell fraction (not recorded which). The receptor set was obtained from a female donor with ankylosing spondylitis or in good health (not recorded which). Each CDR3 is given with its conserved first and last residue. Each record gives: D gene, CDR3 length, J gene, V gene, clone size, CDR3 DNA, CDR3 protein. A D gene is named only where the DNA matches it firmly. Some rows mark clone size as missing; the rest say once, few, many or name a class of expanded clone.

D gene: -
CDR3 length: 15
J gene: TRBJ2-1
V gene: TRBV7-3
clone size: -
CDR3 DNA: TGTGCCAGCAGCCGCGGACAGCCAGCCTACAATGAGCAGTTCTTC
CDR3 protein: CASSRGQPAYNEQFF

D gene: -
CDR3 length: 13
J gene: TRBJ2-7
V gene: TRBV7-9
clone size: few
CDR3 DNA: TGTGCCAGCAGCCTTTACCAGGCTCTCGAGCAGTACTTC
CDR3 protein: CASSLYQALEQYF

D gene: TRBD1
CDR3 length: 16
J gene: TRBJ2-7
V gene: TRBV20-1
clone size: few
CDR3 DNA: TGCAGTGCTACCCCCCCCGTTAGGGGGCAGGTTAAGGAGCAGTACTTC
CDR3 protein: CSATPPVRGQVKEQYF

D gene: -
CDR3 length: 12
J gene: TRBJ2-1
V gene: TRBV6-6
clone size: -
CDR3 DNA: TGTGCCAGCAAAAGCTCCTACAATGAGCAGTTCTTC
CDR3 protein: CASKSSYNEQFF

D gene: -
CDR3 length: 15
J gene: TRBJ2-1
V gene: TRBV20-1
clone size: many
CDR3 DNA: TGCAGTGCTAGAGAAACAGGGTACGGGAGCAATGAGCAGTTCTTC
CDR3 protein: CSARETGYGSNEQFF

D gene: TRBD2
CDR3 length: 15
J gene: TRBJ2-1
V gene: TRBV7-6
clone size: -
CDR3 DNA: TGTGCCAGCACCCTAGGGGCGGGAGGGGACAATGAGCAGTTCTTC
CDR3 protein: CASTLGAGGDNEQFF

D gene: -
CDR3 length: 13
J gene: TRBJ1-1
V gene: TRBV11-1
clone size: many
CDR3 DNA: TGTGCCAGCAGCCGAGGGGGGGGAACCTCAGCTTTCTTT
CDR3 protein: CASSRGGGTSAFF

D gene: -
CDR3 length: 15
J gene: TRBJ2-4
V gene: TRBV4-2
clone size: few
CDR3 DNA: TGTGCCAGCAGCCAAGCGGATCTAGCCAAAAACATTCAGTACTTC
CDR3 protein: CASSQADLAKNIQYF

D gene: -
CDR3 length: 18
J gene: TRBJ2-5
V gene: TRBV6-2/TRBV6-3
clone size: many
CDR3 DNA: TGTGCCAGCAGTTACTTTATTCAGTGGGAGAAGAGTGGAGAGACCCAGTACTTC
CDR3 protein: CASSYFIQWEKSGETQYF

D gene: TRBD1
CDR3 length: 14
J gene: TRBJ2-1
V gene: TRBV20-1
clone size: few
CDR3 DNA: TGCAGTGCTAGGGACACCGGAACAGGGGTCGAGCAGTTCTTC
CDR3 protein: CSARDTGTGVEQFF

D gene: TRBD1
CDR3 length: 17
J gene: TRBJ1-2
V gene: TRBV25-1
clone size: many
CDR3 DNA: TGTGCCAGCAGTACAACCGGAAAAAGACAGGGCCGTAATGGCTACACCTTC
CDR3 protein: CASSTTGKRQGRNGYTF